The 19 T cell receptor beta chains below all came from one sample that was sequenced in a study of blood T cells in healthy people across ages. Sample-barcoded 5' priming and a J-beta primer mix drove a second PCR of roughly 6 to 12 cycles. TCRdb independently ran MiXCR on the 5' RACE reads; one entry per CDR3 protein. The table shows roughly 700,000 distinct CDR3 sequences, with 49% occurring only once. Sequencing was carried out using blood. The receptors were sampled from a woman in her sixties or seventies in good health.

This clonotype was detected a few times. The chain employs TRBV11-2 and TRBJ2-3; D is unclear. V lost 5 bases, J lost 1 base, and 13 bases lay in between. This CDR3 has 15 residues. Per germline, CDR1 SGHAT and CDR2 FQNNGV. The CDR3 here is CASSARARGTDTQYF. CDR3 in DNA: TGTGCCAGCAGCGCCCGGGCCCGCGGCACAGATACGCAGTATTTT. Using reference TRBV11-2 and TRBJ2-3 for the parts outside the CDR3, the full variable domain is EAGVAQSPRYKIIEKRQSVAFWCNPISGHATLYWYQQILGQGPKLLIQFQNNGVVDDSQLPKDRFSAERLKGVDSTLKIQPAKLEDSAVYLCASSARARGTDTQYFGPGTRLTVL.

As regards this clonotype: One base away lies a much larger clone, so this may be a sequencing read error. The chain employs TRBV20-1 and TRBJ2-5; D possibly uses TRBD1 or TRBD2 (6 bases each). Trimming pared 0 bases from V and 2 bases from J, leaving 10 bases between. The CDR3 runs 14 residues. Germline V gives CDR1 DFQATT, CDR2 SNEGSKA (reference sequence). CDR3 sequence (DNA): TGCAGTGCTAGAGATGGGGGGCAGCAAGAGACCCAGTACTTC. Translating it yields CSARDGGQQETQYF.

This clonotype appeared a few times. The chain is built from TRBV7-2 and TRBJ2-1; D may correspond to TRBD1 or TRBD2 (6 bases each). The DNA end lines up better with TRBJ2-7; the J call may be wrong. CDR3 length equals 16 residues. Germline assignment: CDR1 SGHTA and CDR2 FQGNSA. The CDR3 loop is CASSPPGAFTYNEQYF. The DNA of the CDR3 is TGTGCCAGCAGTCCCCCGGGGGCCTTTACCTACAATGAGCAGTACTTC.

This rearrangement joins TRBV15 to TRBJ2-7, with 7 positions matching TRBD2. The J call is in doubt because the DNA end fits TRBJ2-5 better. The CDR3 sequence is 15 residues long. Germline CDR1 LNHNV, CDR2 YYDKDF (reference sequence). Here the CDR3 DNA reads TGTGCCACCAGCAGAGAGGGGGGGGTTAGGGAGACCCAGTACTTC. Protein: CATSREGGVRETQYF.

V gene TRBV14 combines with J gene TRBJ2-1, with TRBD1 matching 10 bases. V gave up 2 bases and J gave up 9 bases; unmatched junction bases: 4. CDR1 and CDR2 from the germline V gene are SGHDN and FVKESK. The CDR3 has 14 amino acids. The CDR3 here is CASSQRQGAVEQFF. The CDR3 coding sequence is TGTGCCAGCAGCCAACGACAGGGGGCGGTTGAGCAGTTCTTC.

This chain links TRBV12-3 or TRBV12-4 with TRBJ1-2; TRBD1 agrees at 7 bases. V dropped 5 bases and J dropped 7; count of bases not matched to a gene: 13. The CDR3 contains 15 residues. As DNA, the CDR3 is TGTGCCAGCAGTCAACGGACAGGTTTAGAAGGTGGCTACACCTTC. Residues: CASSQRTGLEGGYTF.

This clonotype was seen a handful of times. J is TRBJ2-1 and V is TRBV7-9, with unresolved D. CDR3 size: 15 residues. Germline V gene lookup returns CDR1 SEHNR and CDR2 FQNEAQ (reference sequence). Trimming took 1 base from V and 1 from J, leaving 8 bases between them. In nucleotides, the CDR3 is TGTGCCAGCAGCTTAGGTGGAGTATCCTACAATGAGCAGTTCTTC. Its translation is CASSLGGVSYNEQFF.

V usage is TRBV5-1 and J usage is TRBJ2-1; the D is unclear. Germline V CDR1 and CDR2: SGHRS, YFSETQ. V lost 0 bases to trimming and J lost 3 bases, with 7 bases between them. This CDR3 contains 14 residues. The CDR3 spells CASSLALDYNEQFF. As DNA, the CDR3 is TGCGCCAGCAGCTTGGCCTTGGACTACAATGAGCAGTTCTTC.

V and J are TRBV6-2 or TRBV6-3 and TRBJ1-1, with D possibly TRBD1 on 5 matching bases. The CDR3 is 12 amino acids. The V gene lost 5 bases and the J gene lost 7 bases, with 11 bases spanning the gap. Germline CDR1 reads MNHEY; CDR2 reads SVGEGT. As DNA, the CDR3 is TGTGCCAGCAGTGACTTGGGACGTGAAGCTTTCTTT. It encodes CASSDLGREAFF.

This clonotype was seen more than once but under ten times. The gene calls are TRBV20-1 and TRBJ2-5; 11 bases are shared with TRBD1. The ends lost 2 bases at V and 2 bases at J; junction bases unmatched: 10. This CDR3 comprises 17 residues. Germline CDR1 and CDR2: DFQATT and SNEGSKA (reference sequence). The CDR3 protein is CSARLWDRGFQQETQYF. The CDR3 coding sequence is TGCAGTGCTAGACTTTGGGACAGGGGGTTCCAACAAGAGACCCAGTACTTC.

This chain links TRBV14 with TRBJ2-7; 7 nucleotides agree with TRBD1. The J segment lost 7 bases and the V segment lost 2 bases, leaving 5 bases of the junction unmatched. From germline, CDR1 is SGHDN and CDR2 FVKESK. This CDR3 contains 13 residues. In nucleotides, the CDR3 is TGTGCCAGCAGCCAACTACAGGGGCTGGAGCAGTACTTC. Its translation: CASSQLQGLEQYF.

The CDR3 nucleotides read TGTGCCAGCAGTTTGGGAGGGGTGGCCGGCTACGAGCAGTACTTC. Residues: CASSLGGVAGYEQYF. The chain joins TRBV28 to TRBJ2-7; 7 nucleotides match TRBD2. J lost 3 bases, V lost 3 bases, and 8 bases had no gene match. CDR3 length equals 15 residues. From germline, CDR1 is MDHEN and CDR2 SYDVKM.

Comment on this clonotype: One junction end does not reproduce the germline sequence, and a read error may be involved. The chain uses TRBV7-2 and TRBJ2-7; D gene ambiguous. Germline CDR1 reads SGHTA; CDR2 reads FQGNSA. CDR3 length: 13 amino acids. In DNA form, the CDR3 reads TGTGCCAGCAGCTTTGCACAACTCTACGAGCGGTACTTC. Translating it yields CASSFAQLYERYF.

The chain links TRBV20-1 to TRBJ2-4; the D gene is possibly TRBD2 (5 bases). The CDR3 contains 11 residues. Germline V CDR1 and CDR2: DFQATT, SNEGSKA (reference sequence). V lost 1 base to trimming and J lost 12 bases, with 10 bases between them. The CDR3 is CSARASWNQYF. CDR3 in DNA: TGCAGTGCTAGAGCTAGCTGGAATCAGTACTTC.

This clonotype was seen repeatedly, ten times or more. This chain links TRBV29-1 with TRBJ2-7; TRBD1 or TRBD2 may be the D gene (5 bases each). V lost 4 bases and J 5 bases, leaving 12 bases between the germline ends. Germline-derived CDR1 and CDR2 are SQVTM and ANQGSEA. The CDR3 runs 12 residues. As DNA, the CDR3 is TGCAGCGTTGGGCGAGGGGAAGACGAGCAGTACTTC. Translating it yields CSVGRGEDEQYF.

The chain is built from TRBV4-3 and TRBJ2-1; the D is unclear. Germline CDR1 is LGHNA and CDR2 is YSLEER. V was pared by 0 bases and J by 7 bases, with 13 bases between. The CDR3 sequence is 15 residues long. In nucleotides, the CDR3 is TGCGCCAGCAGCCAAGACCCCGACCCATGGAATGAGCAGTTCTTC. It is translated as CASSQDPDPWNEQFF.

This chain links TRBV28 with TRBJ2-2, with 8 bases fitting TRBD2. Germline lookup yields CDR1 MDHEN and CDR2 SYDVKM. V dropped 2 bases and J dropped 6; count of bases not matched to a gene: 8. The CDR3 has 16 residues. The CDR3 loop is CASSLTIAGQSGELFF. CDR3 in DNA: TGTGCCAGCAGTTTAACCATAGCGGGACAATCCGGGGAGCTGTTTTTT.

The V call is TRBV5-6, the J call TRBJ2-7; TRBD1 is a possible D gene (6 bases). Trimming left V 4 bases short and J 3 bases short, with 14 bases between. The germline CDR1 and CDR2 sequences are SGHDT and YYEEEE. This CDR3 spans 14 amino acids. The DNA for the CDR3 is TGTGCCAGCAGCGAACTGACAGGTCTCTACGAGCAGTACTTC. Its protein product is CASSELTGLYEQYF.

V gene TRBV29-1 combines with J gene TRBJ2-3, with 13 bases that match TRBD2. The V gene's germline CDR1 is SQVTM and CDR2 ANQGSEA. Unmatched junction bases numbered 5, after V lost 4 bases and J lost 4 bases. The CDR3 extends over 15 amino acids. The CDR3 region is CSVAGLAGSPDTQYF. In nucleotides, the CDR3 is TGCAGCGTTGCGGGACTAGCGGGATCCCCAGATACGCAGTATTTT.